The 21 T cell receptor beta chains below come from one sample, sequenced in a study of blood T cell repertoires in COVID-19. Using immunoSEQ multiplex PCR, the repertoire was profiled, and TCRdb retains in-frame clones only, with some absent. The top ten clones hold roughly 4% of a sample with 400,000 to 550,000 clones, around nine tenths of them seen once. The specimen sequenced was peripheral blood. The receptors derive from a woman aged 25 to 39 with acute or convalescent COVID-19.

The CDR3 loop is CASTGTGGITGELFF. DNA for the CDR3: TGTGCCAGCACTGGGACAGGGGGGATCACCGGGGAGCTGTTTTTT. The chain couples TRBV2 to TRBJ2-2; 11 bases fit TRBD1. The J segment lost 4 bases and the V segment lost 7 bases, leaving 5 bases of the junction unmatched. This CDR3 comprises 15 residues. Germline V lookup: CDR1 SNHLY, CDR2 FYNNEI.

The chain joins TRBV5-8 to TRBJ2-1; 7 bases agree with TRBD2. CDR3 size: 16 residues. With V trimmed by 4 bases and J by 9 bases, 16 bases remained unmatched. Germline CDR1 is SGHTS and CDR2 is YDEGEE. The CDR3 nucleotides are TGTGCCAGCAGCCCTAGGGAGGGGAGGGGTGTTGGTGAGCAGTTCTTC. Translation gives CASSPREGRGVGEQFF.

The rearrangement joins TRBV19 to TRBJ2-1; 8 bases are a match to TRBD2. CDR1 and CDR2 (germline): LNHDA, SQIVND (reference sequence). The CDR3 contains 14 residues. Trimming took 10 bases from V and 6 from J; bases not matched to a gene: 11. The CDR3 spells CATTGTSEVNEQFF. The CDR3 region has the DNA TGTGCCACAACCGGGACTAGTGAGGTCAATGAGCAGTTCTTC.

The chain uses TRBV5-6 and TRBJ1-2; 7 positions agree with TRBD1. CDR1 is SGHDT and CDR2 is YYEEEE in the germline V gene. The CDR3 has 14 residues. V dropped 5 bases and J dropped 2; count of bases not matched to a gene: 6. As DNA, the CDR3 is TGTGCCAGCAGAAACACAGGGGAGAACTATGGCTACACCTTC. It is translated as CASRNTGENYGYTF.

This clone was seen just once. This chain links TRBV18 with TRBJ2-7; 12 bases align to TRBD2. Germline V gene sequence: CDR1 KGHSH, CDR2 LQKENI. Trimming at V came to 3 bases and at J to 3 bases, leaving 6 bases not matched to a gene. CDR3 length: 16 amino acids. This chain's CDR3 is CASSPAGLAGYYEQYF. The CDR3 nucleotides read TGTGCCAGCTCACCCGCGGGACTAGCGGGTTACTACGAGCAGTACTTC. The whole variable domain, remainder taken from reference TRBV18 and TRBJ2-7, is NAGVMQNPRHLVRRRGQEARLRCSPMKGHSHVYWYRQLPEEGLKFMVYLQKENIIDESGMPKERFSAEFPKEGPSILRIQQVVRGDSAAYFCASSPAGLAGYYEQYFGPGTRLTVT.

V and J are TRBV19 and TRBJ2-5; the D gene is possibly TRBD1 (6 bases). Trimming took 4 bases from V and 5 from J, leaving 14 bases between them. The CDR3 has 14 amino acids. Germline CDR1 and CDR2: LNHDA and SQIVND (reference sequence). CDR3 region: CASSRTDLRETQYF. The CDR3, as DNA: TGTGCCAGTAGTAGGACAGACCTCAGGGAGACCCAGTACTTC. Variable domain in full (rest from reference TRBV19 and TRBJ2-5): DGGITQSPKYLFRKEGQNVTLSCEQNLNHDAMYWYRQDPGQGLRLIYYSQIVNDFQKGDIAEGYSVSREKKESFPLTVTSAQKNPTAFYLCASSRTDLRETQYFGPGTRLLVL.

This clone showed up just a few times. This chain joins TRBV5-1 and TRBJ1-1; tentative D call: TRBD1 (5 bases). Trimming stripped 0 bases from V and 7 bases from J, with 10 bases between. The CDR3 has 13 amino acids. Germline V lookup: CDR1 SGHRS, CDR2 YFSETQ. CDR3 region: CASSLDRQFEAFF. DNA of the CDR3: TGCGCCAGCAGCTTGGACAGGCAATTTGAAGCTTTCTTT.

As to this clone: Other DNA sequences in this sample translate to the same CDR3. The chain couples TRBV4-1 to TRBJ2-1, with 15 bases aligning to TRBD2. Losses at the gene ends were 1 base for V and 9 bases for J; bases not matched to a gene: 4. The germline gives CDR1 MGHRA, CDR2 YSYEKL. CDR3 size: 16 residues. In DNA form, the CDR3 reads TGCGCCAGCAGCCAAGCACCGGGACTAGCGGGGGGTGAGCAGTTCTTC. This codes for CASSQAPGLAGGEQFF.

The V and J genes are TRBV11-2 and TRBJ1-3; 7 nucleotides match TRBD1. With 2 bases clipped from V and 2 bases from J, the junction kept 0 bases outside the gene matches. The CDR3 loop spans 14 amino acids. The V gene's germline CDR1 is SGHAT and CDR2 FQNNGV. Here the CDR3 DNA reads TGTGCCAGCAGCTTACAGGGGGCTGGAAACACCATATATTTT. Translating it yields CASSLQGAGNTIYF.

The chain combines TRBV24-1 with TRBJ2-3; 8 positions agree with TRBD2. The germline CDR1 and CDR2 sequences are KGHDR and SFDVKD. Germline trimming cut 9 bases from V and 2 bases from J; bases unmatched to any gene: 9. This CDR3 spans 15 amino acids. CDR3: CATRPTSGFTDTQYF. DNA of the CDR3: TGTGCCACCCGGCCCACTAGCGGATTCACAGATACGCAGTATTTT.

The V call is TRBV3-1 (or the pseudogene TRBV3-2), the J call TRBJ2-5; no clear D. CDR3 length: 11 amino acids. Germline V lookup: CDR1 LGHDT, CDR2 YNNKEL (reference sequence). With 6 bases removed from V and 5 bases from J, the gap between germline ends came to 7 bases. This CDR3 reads CASSYGETQYF. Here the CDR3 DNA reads TGTGCCAGCAGTTACGGGGAGACCCAGTACTTC.

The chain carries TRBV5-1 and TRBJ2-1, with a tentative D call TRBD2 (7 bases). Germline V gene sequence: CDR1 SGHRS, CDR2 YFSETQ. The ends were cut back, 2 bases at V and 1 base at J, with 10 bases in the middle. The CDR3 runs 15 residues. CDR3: CASSFGGASYNEQFF. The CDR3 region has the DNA TGCGCCAGCAGCTTTGGGGGGGCTTCCTACAATGAGCAGTTCTTC.

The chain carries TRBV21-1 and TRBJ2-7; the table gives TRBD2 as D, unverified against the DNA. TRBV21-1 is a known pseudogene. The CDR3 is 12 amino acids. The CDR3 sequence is CASSKYRYEQYF. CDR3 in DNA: TGTGCCAGCAGCAAATACCGGTACGAGCAGTACTTC.

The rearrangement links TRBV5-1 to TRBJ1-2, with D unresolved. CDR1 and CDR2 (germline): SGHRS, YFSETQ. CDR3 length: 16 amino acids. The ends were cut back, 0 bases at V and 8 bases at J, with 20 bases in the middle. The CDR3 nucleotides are TGCGCCAGCAGCTTGGACCCCGAGGGTAGGGTCGGAGGCTACACCTTC. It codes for CASSLDPEGRVGGYTF.

CDR3 nucleotide sequence: TGTGCCAGCAATAACAGGAAATCACCCCTCCACTTT. Translation: CASNNRKSPLHF. V gene TRBV28 combines with J gene TRBJ1-6; maybe TRBD1 (5 bases). V dropped 7 bases and J dropped 10 bases, with 11 bases sitting between them. This CDR3 has 12 amino acids. Germline CDR1 is MDHEN and CDR2 is SYDVKM.

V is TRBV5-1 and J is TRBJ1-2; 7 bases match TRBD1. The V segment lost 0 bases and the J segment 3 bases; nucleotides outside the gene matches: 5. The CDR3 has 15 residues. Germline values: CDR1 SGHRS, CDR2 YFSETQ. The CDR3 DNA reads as TGCGCCAGCAGCTTGGGTGGGACAGAAGACTATGGCTACACCTTC. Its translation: CASSLGGTEDYGYTF.

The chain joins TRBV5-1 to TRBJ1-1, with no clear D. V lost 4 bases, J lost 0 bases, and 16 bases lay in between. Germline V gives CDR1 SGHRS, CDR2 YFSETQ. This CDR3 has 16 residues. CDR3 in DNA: TGCGCCAGCAGCCCCGGACTGAGCGGAATGAACACTGAAGCTTTCTTT. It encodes CASSPGLSGMNTEAFF.

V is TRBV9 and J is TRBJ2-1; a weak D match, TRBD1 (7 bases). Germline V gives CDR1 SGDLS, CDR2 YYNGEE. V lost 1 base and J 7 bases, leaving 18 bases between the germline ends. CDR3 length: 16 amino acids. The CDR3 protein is CASSVNPQGGENEQFF. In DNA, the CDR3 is TGTGCCAGCAGCGTAAACCCGCAGGGGGGCGAAAATGAGCAGTTCTTC.

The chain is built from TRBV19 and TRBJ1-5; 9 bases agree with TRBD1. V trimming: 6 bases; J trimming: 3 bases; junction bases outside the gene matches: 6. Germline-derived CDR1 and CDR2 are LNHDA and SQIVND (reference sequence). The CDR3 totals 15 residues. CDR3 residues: CASSLGQGNNQPQHF. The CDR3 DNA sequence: TGTGCCAGTAGCCTGGGACAGGGTAACAATCAGCCCCAGCATTTT.

CDR3 residues: CASSFRRSTDTQYF. The CDR3 DNA reads TGCGCCAGCAGCTTTAGGAGAAGCACAGATACGCAGTATTTT. The chain combines TRBV5-1 with TRBJ2-3; D not resolved. Germline V gene sequence: CDR1 SGHRS, CDR2 YFSETQ. V lost 2 bases, J lost 0 bases, and 7 bases lay in between. The CDR3 extends over 14 amino acids.

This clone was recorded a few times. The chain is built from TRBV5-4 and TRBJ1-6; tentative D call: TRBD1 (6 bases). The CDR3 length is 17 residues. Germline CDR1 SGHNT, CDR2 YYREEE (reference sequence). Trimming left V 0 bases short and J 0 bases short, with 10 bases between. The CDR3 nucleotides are TGTGCCAGCAGCTTGGAAGGCAGGGGCTCCTATAATTCACCCCTCCACTTT. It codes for CASSLEGRGSYNSPLHF.